These T cell receptor beta chains were read from a single sample in a study of blood T cells in healthy people across ages. TCRdb used MiXCR to reprocess the 5' RACE reads, holding one entry per CDR3 protein. The data contain a few hundred thousand distinct CDR3 sequences, roughly a quarter of them seen just once; the ten biggest clones take up about 3.3%. These records were also assigned to another study, of T cells of mothers and their children.

Sequencing used blood. These receptors were taken from a boy aged 2 to 9 in good health. Each CDR3 is given with its conserved first and last residue. D genes are given only for firm matches. Not all rows give a size; the values are once, few, many and, for expanded clones, a class.

TRBV5-6,NA,NA,TRBJ2-6,18,TGTGCCAGCAGCTTCTGGAGGCAGGGTGGTCCTGGGGACAACGTCCTGACTTTC,CASSFWRQGGPGDNVLTF
TRBV15,TRBD1,few,TRBJ2-7,14,TGTGCCACCAGCATCCGGGACAGGGCCGACGAGCAGTACTTC,CATSIRDRADEQYF
TRBV5-1,NA,NA,TRBJ1-2,15,TGCGCCAGCAGCTTGGATCAGGAGCCCTCCTATGGCTACACCTTC,CASSLDQEPSYGYTF
TRBV5-1,NA,NA,TRBJ2-7,13,TGCGCCAGCAGCGCCGTCGCGCCTCGCGAGCAGTACTTC,CASSAVAPREQYF
TRBV10-2,NA,few,TRBJ2-4,16,TGCGCCAGCAGTGAAGGGACACACCTAGCCAAAAACATTCAGTACTTC,CASSEGTHLAKNIQYF
TRBV19,TRBD1,few,TRBJ2-1,11,TGTGCCAGCATACAGGGGGCCGAGCAGTTCTTC,CASIQGAEQFF
TRBV12-3/TRBV12-4,NA,NA,TRBJ2-4,16,TGTGCCAGCAGTTTTCGACCTAATCTAGCCAAAAACATTCAGTACTTC,CASSFRPNLAKNIQYF
TRBV20-1,TRBD1,NA,TRBJ1-3,16,TGCAGTGCTAGAGATAGGAACAGGGGGGATGGAAACACCATATATTTT,CSARDRNRGDGNTIYF
TRBV7-3,NA,few,TRBJ1-1,13,TGTGCCAGCAGCCCCACAGTTCAGACTGAAGCTTTCTTT,CASSPTVQTEAFF
TRBV7-2,NA,NA,TRBJ1-5,13,TGTGCCAGCACCTCAGGAGGCAATCAGCCCCAGCATTTT,CASTSGGNQPQHF
TRBV20-1,TRBD2,NA,TRBJ2-1,15,TGCAGTGCTAGATCCGGGACTAACGAGGACAATGAGCAGTTCTTC,CSARSGTNEDNEQFF
TRBV2,NA,few,TRBJ2-7,15,TGTGCCAGCAGTGAAGCCCGAGGTGATATTAGCCCGCAGTACTTC,CASSEARGDISPQYF
TRBV12-3/TRBV12-4,TRBD1,NA,TRBJ2-5,16,TGTGCCAGCAGTCGCCCCGGGACAGGGGACCAAGAGACCCAGTACTTC,CASSRPGTGDQETQYF
TRBV7-9,NA,once,TRBJ1-4,18,TGTGCCAGCAGCCAGGATTATCAAGGACAGTCTAACGGTGAAAAACTGTTTTTT,CASSQDYQGQSNGEKLFF
TRBV29-1,TRBD1,NA,TRBJ1-2,15,TGCAGCGTTACTGGGACAGGGGCCCGTTGGGATGGCTACACCTTC,CSVTGTGARWDGYTF
TRBV14,NA,NA,TRBJ2-2,13,TGTGCCAGCAGCCCCCGGTCTGCCGGGGAGCTGTTTTTT,CASSPRSAGELFF
TRBV30,NA,few,TRBJ1-3,12,TGTGCCTGGAGCCCAGGAGGAAACACCATATATTTT,CAWSPGGNTIYF
TRBV7-9,NA,NA,TRBJ2-6,18,TGTGCCAGCAGCGATCCACAGTGGTACTCTTCTGGGGCCAACGTCCTGACTTTC,CASSDPQWYSSGANVLTF
TRBV20-1,TRBD1,NA,TRBJ2-5,12,TGCAGTGCCCGGACAGGGTGGGAGACCCAGTACTTC,CSARTGWETQYF
TRBV29-1,NA,few,TRBJ2-5,12,TGCAGCGTTGCGTGGTACCAAGAGACCCAGTACTTC,CSVAWYQETQYF
TRBV7-6,TRBD1,NA,TRBJ2-5,19,TGTGCCAGCAGCTTTGCGGGACAGGGGTCTAGCGGTATTATGAAGACCCAGTACTTC,CASSFAGQGSSGIMKTQYF
TRBV6-5,NA,NA,TRBJ1-2,13,TGTGCCAGCAGTTACTCGAGCCCCCTTGGCTACACCTTC,CASSYSSPLGYTF
TRBV29-1,NA,NA,TRBJ1-3,13,TGCAGCGTTGACAGGGTTTCTGGAAACACCATATATTTT,CSVDRVSGNTIYF
TRBV2,NA,NA,TRBJ2-7,12,TGTGCCAGCAGTGACGACGGCTACGAGCAGTACTTC,CASSDDGYEQYF
TRBV3-1,TRBD2,NA,TRBJ2-1,15,TGTGCCAGCAGCCCGAGACTAGCGGCACCGAGTGAGCAGTTCTTC,CASSPRLAAPSEQFF
TRBV6-6,NA,NA,TRBJ2-3,15,TGTGCCAGCCAACCCCGGGACACCCTGACAGATACGCAGTATTTT,CASQPRDTLTDTQYF
TRBV29-1,NA,few,TRBJ2-1,15,TGCAGCGTTGCTCTAGGGCGAGTCCTTAACAATGAGCAGTTCTTC,CSVALGRVLNNEQFF
TRBV6-1,TRBD2,NA,TRBJ2-5,17,TGTGCCAGCAGCCCCCCCTTACTAGCGGGAGAGTGGGAGACCCAGTACTTC,CASSPPLLAGEWETQYF
TRBV11-3,TRBD1,NA,TRBJ2-1,15,TGTGCCAGCAGCCTCTCCGGGACAGGGGGCGACGAGCAGTTCTTC,CASSLSGTGGDEQFF
TRBV27,TRBD1,few,TRBJ2-6,18,TGTGCCAGCAGTCCCCTCGGACAGGTCCACTCTGGGGCCAACGTCCTGACTTTC,CASSPLGQVHSGANVLTF
TRBV30,NA,few,TRBJ1-2,12,TGTGCCTGTTACAGAGCTAACTATGGCTACACCTTC,CACYRANYGYTF
TRBV4-2,NA,once,TRBJ1-2,16,TGTGCCAGCAGCCAAGATCGGGGTTCTGATAACTATGGCTACACCTTC,CASSQDRGSDNYGYTF
TRBV20-1,TRBD2,few,TRBJ2-5,16,TGCAGTGCTAGAGATTGGGTAGCGGGGGCGGAAGAGACCCAGTACTTC,CSARDWVAGAEETQYF
TRBV5-1,NA,NA,TRBJ2-7,16,TGCGCCAGCAGCTTGGTCGGCGGGTCCTTGCCCAGCGAGCAGTACTTC,CASSLVGGSLPSEQYF
TRBV19,NA,NA,TRBJ2-7,13,TGTGCCCCACTTAGAGGGACCTCCTACGAGCAGTACTTC,CAPLRGTSYEQYF
TRBV28,NA,NA,TRBJ2-1,14,TGTGCCAGCAGTTTATCAACCGACTACAATGAGCAGTTCTTC,CASSLSTDYNEQFF
TRBV24-1,NA,few,TRBJ2-7,14,TGTGCCACCAGTGAGCGGGACAGCTCCTACGAGCAGTACTTC,CATSERDSSYEQYF
TRBV2,TRBD2,NA,TRBJ2-5,15,TGTGCCAGCAGTGAATCCAGCGGGGGGGAAGAGACCCAGTACTTC,CASSESSGGEETQYF
TRBV7-9,NA,NA,TRBJ1-2,16,TGTGCCAGCAGCTTTCTCCCGCCGGTTTCAGGCCATGGCTACACCTTC,CASSFLPPVSGHGYTF
TRBV18,NA,NA,TRBJ1-1,14,TGTGCCAGCTCACCCTGGGACCTGAACACTGAAGCTTTCTTT,CASSPWDLNTEAFF
TRBV3-1,NA,NA,TRBJ2-5,15,TGTGCCAGCAGCCAAGGCGGGACCCCCGTGAGGGAGCAGTACTTC,CASSQGGTPVREQYF
TRBV24-1,TRBD1,few,TRBJ2-7,15,TGTGCCACTCACCCCAAACCGGACAGGGCCTACGAGCAGTACTTC,CATHPKPDRAYEQYF
TRBV7-9,NA,NA,TRBJ2-7,13,TGTGCCAGCAGCTCGGACCCCCTGGACGAGCAGTACTTC,CASSSDPLDEQYF
TRBV6-5,NA,few,TRBJ2-7,16,TGTGCCAGCAGTTACAACCGGGACGGAAGCTCCTACGAGCAGTACTTC,CASSYNRDGSSYEQYF
TRBV12-3/TRBV12-4,NA,NA,TRBJ2-2,13,TGTGCCAGCAGTTTGCAGGGATTGGGGGAGCTGTTTTTT,CASSLQGLGELFF
TRBV12-3/TRBV12-4,NA,NA,TRBJ2-7,16,TGTGCCAGCAGTCCCCAAGGGGGAGGTCACTCCTACGAGCAGTACTTC,CASSPQGGGHSYEQYF
TRBV20-1,TRBD2,few,TRBJ2-1,14,TGCAGTGCTGACGGGACTAGCGGGACCTTCGAGCAGTTCTTC,CSADGTSGTFEQFF
TRBV28,TRBD1,few,TRBJ2-7,14,TGTGCCAGCAGCGAGACAGGGAGAGTCTACGAGCAGTACTTC,CASSETGRVYEQYF
TRBV7-2,NA,NA,TRBJ2-3,12,TGTGCCAGCAGCTTAGACTCTCCGACGCAGTATTTT,CASSLDSPTQYF
TRBV7-9,NA,many,TRBJ2-7,12,TGTGCCAGCGGTGGTGGGTCCTACGAGCAGTACTTC,CASGGGSYEQYF
TRBV20-1,NA,NA,TRBJ1-3,14,TGCAGTGCTAGAGACGGCAGGGAGGAAAACACCATATATTTT,CSARDGREENTIYF
TRBV20-1,NA,NA,TRBJ1-1,15,TGCAGTGCTAGATCCGGGACGGCCCCCGACACTGAAGCTTTCTTT,CSARSGTAPDTEAFF
TRBV12-3/TRBV12-4,NA,NA,TRBJ2-2,15,TGTGCCAGCAGTCCGAGGGATACGAACACCGGGGAGCTGTTTTTT,CASSPRDTNTGELFF
TRBV9,NA,NA,TRBJ2-7,15,TGTGCCAGCAGCGTAGATGGACTGAATACCTACGAGCAGTACTTC,CASSVDGLNTYEQYF